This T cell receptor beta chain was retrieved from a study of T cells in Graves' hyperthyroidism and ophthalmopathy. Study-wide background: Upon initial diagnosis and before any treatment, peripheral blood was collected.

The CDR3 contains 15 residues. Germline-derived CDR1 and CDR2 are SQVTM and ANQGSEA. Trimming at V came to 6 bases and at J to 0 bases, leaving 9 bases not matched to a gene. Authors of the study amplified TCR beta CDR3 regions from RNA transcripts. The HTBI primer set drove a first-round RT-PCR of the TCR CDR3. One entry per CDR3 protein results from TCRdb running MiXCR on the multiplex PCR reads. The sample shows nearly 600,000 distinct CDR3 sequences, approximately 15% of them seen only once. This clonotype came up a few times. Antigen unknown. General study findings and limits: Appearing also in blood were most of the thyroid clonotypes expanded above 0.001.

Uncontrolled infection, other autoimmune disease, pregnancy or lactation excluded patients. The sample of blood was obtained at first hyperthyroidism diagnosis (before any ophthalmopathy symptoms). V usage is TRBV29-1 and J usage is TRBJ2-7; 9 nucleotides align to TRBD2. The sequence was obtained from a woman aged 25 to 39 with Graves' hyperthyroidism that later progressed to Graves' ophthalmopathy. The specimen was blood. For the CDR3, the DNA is TGCAGCGTGGGGGGGCTAGCGGGGAACTCCTACGAGCAGTACTTC. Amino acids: CSVGGLAGNSYEQYF.